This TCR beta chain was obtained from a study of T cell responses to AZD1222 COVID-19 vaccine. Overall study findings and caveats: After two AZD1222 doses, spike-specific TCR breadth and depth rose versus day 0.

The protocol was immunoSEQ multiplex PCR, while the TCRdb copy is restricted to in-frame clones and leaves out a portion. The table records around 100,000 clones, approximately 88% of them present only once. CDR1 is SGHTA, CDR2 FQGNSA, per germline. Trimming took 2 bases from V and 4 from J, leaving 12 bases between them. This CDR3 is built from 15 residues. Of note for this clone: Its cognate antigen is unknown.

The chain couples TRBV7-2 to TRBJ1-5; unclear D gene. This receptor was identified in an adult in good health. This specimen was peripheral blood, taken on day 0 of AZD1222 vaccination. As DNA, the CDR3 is TGTGCCAGCAGCTTATCGGTTGGAGCAAATCAGCCCCAGCATTTT. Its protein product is CASSLSVGANQPQHF.